The sequence of this TCR beta chain was determined in a study of cytomegalovirus exposure and HLA in healthy donors (dated by TCRdb to about 2017). In terms of the full investigation: An earlier analysis of roughly 630 of the donors reported about 250 Gb of sequence data and around 120 million unique TCR beta sequences from about 200 million T cells. In a later analysis, previously published TCR beta repertoires from several hundred donors were re-analyzed and high-resolution HLA genotyping was added so that TCR occurrence patterns could be studied. Typing coverage varied by locus: about 629-640 donors for A, B, C, DRB1 and DQB1; roughly 520 for DQA1; around 570 for DPA1; 450 to 480 for DPB1. To decide whether each TCR beta V gene segment behaved as functional or pseudogenic, an earlier analysis of over 500 of the donors relied on high-throughput TCR beta sequencing. To predict cytomegalovirus infection status, the study brought together high-throughput TCR immunosequencing, statistical association of individual TCRs with disease status, and machine learning. In addition to the first cohort of hundreds of subjects, a separate validation cohort of about 120 different subjects was used. The later analysis used no new phenotypic data to find candidate immune exposures, relying instead on TCR beta sequences and their occurrence across donors. Donor age, sex, ethnicity and CMV serostatus were collected together with the repertoire data. All discovery cohort repertoires had been generated on a single sequencing platform. The aim of the study was to test whether cataloging public T cell receptors could identify signatures of past pathogen exposure. Among the roughly 400 genotyped donors, roughly 80% belonged to the genetic ancestry cluster associated with self-reported Caucasian donors. An early release that covered several hundred HLA-typed donors contained around 300 gigabases of sequencing data and about 93 million unique TCR sequences. On average, around 230,000 unique TCR beta nucleotide sequences were sequenced per donor among 300 to 500 genotyped donors of the cohort, with about 17% of those sequences being non-productive. Because of strong linkage in the cohort, roughly 5 DR-DQ haplotypes were treated as single units for association and clustering. HLA typing covered class I and class II loci at four-digit resolution. In a later genetic analysis, genome-wide SNP genotypes for about 60% of the 666 donors were used, and that subset was treated as a discovery cohort. Using immunosequencing, the study profiled T cell repertoires from 550 to 750 subjects and related those repertoires to cytomegalovirus serostatus. Paper-wide results and their limitations: A few of the identified cytomegalovirus-associated TCR beta chains were confirmed in vitro to be specific for cytomegalovirus antigens. A later analysis associated 15,000 to 20,000 TCR beta sequences with specific HLA alleles at a false discovery rate of 0.05. In an earlier analysis of approximately 590 of the donors, most TCR beta V segments appeared in productive rearrangements about 87% or about 30% of the time, broadly matching IMGT annotations. A cluster of highly shared sequence variants was judged likely to represent a technical artifact of the sequencing pipeline. Strong co-occurrence of HLA alleles, especially DR and DQ, made assigning TCR associations to individual alleles difficult. A total of 150 or so TCR beta chains were listed by the study as associated with cytomegalovirus. According to a later genetic analysis, donors in an Asian-associated ancestry cluster had fewer N-insertions in productive TCRs than the approximately 700-donor mean. According to the authors, the approach could potentially be generalized to other disease states and immunological phenotypes. In both the original and validation cohorts, the classifier was reported to diagnose cytomegalovirus status with high specificity and sensitivity. Because the 87-base-pair reads could not distinguish some IMGT-functional V segments, including TRBV6-2 and TRBV6-3, those segments were excluded. A further reported finding was that TCR beta sequences accurately predicted the HLA-A and HLA-B alleles for most subjects in the first cohort. Correlated functional status among segregating V segments might be attributable to linkage disequilibrium, but an unknown experimental factor could not be ruled out. Presence/absence analyses assumed roughly uniform sequencing depth across donors, an assumption that may not hold. V-gene and J-gene trimming of TCR beta chains was associated with a missense DCLRE1C variant in a later genetic analysis, and the association was replicated in an independent cohort. HLA typing was unavailable for some donors at each locus, so association tests used only the typed subset. This cohort had only TCR beta chains sequenced, and the lack of alpha or paired-chain data limited which features could be detected. In a later analysis, most CMV-associated TCR beta chains were found to appear HLA-restricted, with HLA associations seemingly driven largely by CMV exposure. The only immune exposure information available for the cohort was CMV serostatus. Most TCR sequences were observed very rarely across donors, whereas some public TCRs were present in many individuals. Because counts were too low, seventeen rarely observed V segments, including chromosome 9 orphons, were excluded from the earlier analysis of around 590 of the donors. In a later analysis, the rate of TCR association differed among HLA loci, with DRB1 alleles having the most associated TCRs and HLA-C alleles having the fewest. According to a later analysis, parvovirus B19, influenza, CMV and Epstein-Barr virus appeared linked to several top co-occurrence clusters. A later analysis found that HLA-associated TCR beta chains were more clonally expanded and had lower generation probabilities than equally common non-associated chains.

As to this clone: No cognate antigen has been identified for it. Within one base of it there is no much larger clone, and no base qualities were kept.

Taken from cysteine to phenylalanine, the CDR3 has 18 residues. Of all the DNA, just the CDR3 is kept, 54 bases in frame from base 1. Library preparation was by the immunoSEQ multiplex PCR assay. For the multiplex PCR, a mixture combining 60 forward primers for TCR Vbeta segments and 13 reverse primers for TCR Jbeta segments was used. Amplification of the CDR3 region of rearranged TCR beta genes was performed with a multiplex PCR assay on genomic DNA. The Illumina HiSeq System was used to sequence the amplified TCR beta libraries as 87-base-pair reads. The study's processing was this. A later analysis counted 75 million to 100 million unique TCR beta chains across the 550 to 800 repertoires, and some 12 million of these chains were shared by at least two donors. Raw reads were error-corrected and collapsed into unique sequences by a nearest-neighbor algorithm in which closely related sequences were merged to remove PCR and sequencing errors. V, D and J gene segments were assigned by aligning CDR3 sequences to IMGT reference sequences. For a sequence to be retained, a match of at least six nucleotides to both a V gene segment and a J gene segment was required. A rearrangement counted as productive if the CDR3 had no stop codons and remained in frame with V and J, and every other rearrangement counted as non-productive. CDR3 was defined according to IMGT convention as the region running from the second conserved V-encoded cysteine to the conserved J-encoded phenylalanine. The earlier analysis of 587 of the donors excluded any sequence lacking an unambiguous match to a single V gene segment. In an earlier analysis of 587 of the donors, a V segment was called functional when productive rearrangements were above 56.7%, and segregating when the standard deviation between donors exceeded 5%. To diagnose cytomegalovirus status from the catalog of TCR beta chain sequences, a statistical classification framework was built. In a later analysis, V and J genes were assigned by comparing TCR nucleotide sequences against IMGT/GENE-DB human TR gene sequences. Using the TCRdist pipeline, a later analysis assigned CDR3 sequences along with most-parsimonious VDJ recombination scenarios. In a later analysis, every TCR beta chain was defined by the combination of its CDR3 amino acid sequence and its V-gene family, and reads without a unique V-gene family were dropped. To address suspected cross-contamination and a sequencing artifact, a later analysis removed approximately 590 highly shared, low-generation-probability nucleotide sequences. In a later analysis, a clonal expansion index for each public chain was calculated from normalized within-repertoire ranks of inferred template counts. A later analysis computed generation probabilities with a VDJ recombination model fitted to out-of-frame rearrangements, and checked the results against IGoR. Hypergeometric tests were used in a later analysis to score TCR-TCR, TCR-HLA and TCR-CMV co-occurrence, with a repertoire-size bias correction applied to the TCR pairs. In a later analysis, false discovery rates were estimated by permuting HLA or CMV assignments 20 times. In a later analysis, co-occurring TCRs were grouped using DBSCAN, and TCRdist sequence similarity was added for clustering within HLA-allele-positive subsets. Repertoires with fewer than 30,000 or more than 120,000 public chains were left out of co-occurrence clustering, as were five repertoires with anomalous nucleotide sharing. Entries here come from immuneACCESS through TCRdb and include only in-frame sequences with V and J called. Some clones fail to appear in such tables; in the studies checked, an unresolved V gene covers under half of the shortfall, and the cause of the remainder is unknown. V and J calls and clone size are copied from that table; D and trimming were computed from the DNA. This sample comprises over 130,000 clones, approximately 88% of them detected only once. The top ten clonotypes cover 0.5% to 0.65% of the sample.

In total, 600 or so healthy bone marrow donors made up the cohort. All cohort members were sampled while nominally healthy, although unrecorded immune exposures were likely present. The donor tested CMV seronegative and was one of the 352 seronegative cohort members. Each donor provided a peripheral blood sample, and peripheral blood mononuclear cells were used for TCR beta sequencing. Genomic DNA extraction from the blood cell samples was performed with the Qiagen DNeasy Blood Extraction Kit. The receptor chain draws on TRBV21-1 and TRBJ2-7; the D call of TRBD2 is as the table states it, not checked on the DNA. TRBV21-1 is noted as a pseudogene. Sequencing was carried out using PBMCs. The receptor was isolated from a woman between 35 and 50 years old in good health and CMV-seronegative. The CDR3 region: CASSKRDTRNGRPYEQYF. The DNA sequence follows: TGTGCCAGCAGCAAGCGGGACACCCGCAACGGGAGGCCCTACGAGCAGTACTTC.